These T cell receptor beta chains were read from a single sample in a study of Ad26.COV2.S vaccination and SARS-CoV-2 variants. TCRdb's copy holds only in-frame clones and misses some; the assay was immunoSEQ multiplex PCR. The sample includes some 350,000 clones, around 92% of them seen just once. The material was peripheral blood, obtained after recovery from COVID-19. These receptors were collected from a human donor who had recovered from COVID-19. CDR3s include the opening cysteine and the closing phenylalanine or tryptophan.

TRBV7-9	TRBJ1-2	CASSLGDGYTF
TRBV4-1	TRBJ1-4	CASSQGSGGPHINEKLFF
TRBV6-2/TRBV6-3	TRBJ1-5	CASSYGQGHQPQHF
TRBV5-1	TRBJ1-2	CASSPIQDRVHGYTF
TRBV2	TRBJ2-4	CASSRDIQYF
TRBV5-5	TRBJ2-3	CASSLEGGGANTQYF
TRBV7-2	TRBJ2-7	CASSPRTDYEQYF
TRBV6-5	TRBJ1-4	CASSYKDTTNEKLFF
TRBV12-3/TRBV12-4	TRBJ2-2	CASSPTGTGELFF
TRBV9	TRBJ2-3	CASSVFGVQNTDTQYF
TRBV10-2	TRBJ2-5	CASSEFRGEETQYF
TRBV5-1	TRBJ2-1	CASSLKWQEYYNEQFF
TRBV7-2	TRBJ1-6	CASSFETGYNSPLHF
TRBV6-5	TRBJ2-1	CASSYQAVGLDEQFF
TRBV3-1/TRBV3-2	TRBJ2-5	CASSPIGTFGGETQYF
TRBV6-5	TRBJ2-1	CASSTFRTGEQFF
TRBV19	TRBJ1-5	CASRQEKQPQHF
TRBV9	TRBJ1-6	CASSARVNNSPLHF
TRBV6-4	TRBJ2-1	CASKGGGYNEQFF
TRBV3-1/TRBV3-2	TRBJ2-3	CASSHEPWSKGITDTQYF
TRBV19	TRBJ1-5	CASSSPGTGNNQPQHF
TRBV12-3/TRBV12-4	TRBJ2-3	CASSERTQYF
TRBV2	TRBJ1-5	CASSRLPLDRANQPQHF
TRBV6-5	TRBJ1-4	CASSYRRNNEKLFF
TRBV27	TRBJ1-4	CASSRTGFNEKLFF
TRBV29-1	TRBJ1-1	CSVGRMDTEAFF
TRBV6-5	TRBJ2-7	CARNRAHSYEQYF
TRBV9	TRBJ2-7	CASSARQGGEQYF
TRBV5-6	TRBJ2-1	CASSSRTSGGDYNEQFF
TRBV12-5	TRBJ1-5	CASGEGGWQPQHF
TRBV27	TRBJ2-2	CASSLRAMPDTGELFF
TRBV3-1/TRBV3-2	TRBJ1-2	CASSQETLSNYGYTF
TRBV5-4	TRBJ2-4	CASSLGTSRENIQYF
TRBV28	TRBJ1-2	CASSLAQGRGYTF
TRBV29-1	TRBJ1-2	CSVEGQGAGYTF
TRBV18	TRBJ2-3	CASSRPTGFESTDTQYF
TRBV7-9	TRBJ2-7	CASSLVDRESSYEQYF
TRBV3-1/TRBV3-2	TRBJ1-4	CASSFQGGEKLFF
TRBV5-6	TRBJ2-7	CASSLVSEQYF
TRBV14	TRBJ2-2	CASSRGTGVTGELFF
TRBV11-2	TRBJ2-7	CASSFSGGLSYEQYF
TRBV3-1/TRBV3-2	TRBJ2-7	CASSRDSYEQYF
TRBV9	TRBJ1-2	CASSLRQGGGGYGYTF
TRBV20-1	TRBJ1-5	CSASSGTGDNQPQHF
TRBV3-1/TRBV3-2	TRBJ1-2	CASSQGAGTAYGYTF
TRBV3-1/TRBV3-2	TRBJ2-2	CASSQVLGSGTGELFF
TRBV28	TRBJ2-3	CASRSSTDTQYF
TRBV6-4	TRBJ1-1	CASSDREGNEAFF
TRBV6-2/TRBV6-3	TRBJ1-3	CASSYFSGNTIYF
TRBV3-1/TRBV3-2	TRBJ1-5	CASSQGQGAQPQHF
TRBV20-1	TRBJ2-7	CSARVDYEQYF
TRBV4-1	TRBJ1-6	CASSQVSTADYNSPLHF